Listed below are T cell receptor beta chains from one sample, sequenced in a study of T cell clusters in autoimmune cytopenias. One entry per CDR3 protein, without DNA, is what TCRdb gives after re-calling the multiplex PCR reads. This table lists about 6,000 distinct CDR3 sequences. Sequencing used peripheral blood. The receptors shown here come from a human donor with an autoimmune cytopenia or autoimmune hepatitis (not recorded which). Each CDR3 is given with its conserved first and last residue. Each record gives: V gene, clone size, CDR3 length, J gene, CDR3 protein. Part of the rows lack a size; the others show once, few, many or a class for expanded clones.

V gene: TRBV20-1; clone size: .; CDR3 length: 15; J gene: TRBJ2-5; CDR3 protein: CSARGLGARRETQYF
V gene: TRBV15; clone size: .; CDR3 length: 18; J gene: TRBJ2-6; CDR3 protein: CATSSPGTGGSGANVLTF
V gene: TRBV6-5; clone size: medium-sized; CDR3 length: 13; J gene: TRBJ1-6; CDR3 protein: CAGGNSGGSPLHF
V gene: TRBV6-4; clone size: medium-sized; CDR3 length: 16; J gene: TRBJ2-1; CDR3 protein: CASSASGAGGDDEQFF
V gene: TRBV5-1; clone size: .; CDR3 length: 13; J gene: TRBJ1-4; CDR3 protein: CASSLGQGEKLFF
V gene: TRBV6-5; clone size: .; CDR3 length: 16; J gene: TRBJ2-1; CDR3 protein: CASAFERTSGYNEQFF
V gene: TRBV30; clone size: medium-sized; CDR3 length: 13; J gene: TRBJ2-1; CDR3 protein: CASAAGGNNEQFF
V gene: TRBV11-3; clone size: medium-sized; CDR3 length: 17; J gene: TRBJ2-1; CDR3 protein: CASSLDVGGLSYNEQFF
V gene: TRBV30; clone size: medium-sized; CDR3 length: 15; J gene: TRBJ1-4; CDR3 protein: CAWSVQGGSREKLFF
V gene: TRBV15; clone size: medium-sized; CDR3 length: 16; J gene: TRBJ2-1; CDR3 protein: CATSRDGGPSYNEQFF
V gene: TRBV18; clone size: medium-sized; CDR3 length: 15; J gene: TRBJ2-3; CDR3 protein: CASSPGTSGLNSQYF
V gene: TRBV27; clone size: .; CDR3 length: 15; J gene: TRBJ2-4; CDR3 protein: CASSSAGGPKNIQYF
V gene: TRBV11-1; clone size: .; CDR3 length: 14; J gene: TRBJ1-4; CDR3 protein: CASSRTGVVEKLFF
V gene: TRBV18; clone size: .; CDR3 length: 13; J gene: TRBJ1-1; CDR3 protein: CASSRMKNTEAFF
V gene: TRBV6-1; clone size: .; CDR3 length: 15; J gene: TRBJ1-2; CDR3 protein: CASSEVVPRESGYTF
V gene: TRBV30; clone size: .; CDR3 length: 19; J gene: TRBJ1-5; CDR3 protein: CAWSVRLGALGGGNQPQHF
V gene: TRBV6-1; clone size: .; CDR3 length: 14; J gene: TRBJ2-5; CDR3 protein: CASSEAGGWETQYF
V gene: TRBV12-3/TRBV12-4; clone size: medium-sized; CDR3 length: 13; J gene: TRBJ2-5; CDR3 protein: CASSLGQKETQYF
V gene: TRBV27; clone size: .; CDR3 length: 13; J gene: TRBJ1-2; CDR3 protein: CASSYGTDYGYTF
V gene: TRBV6-2/TRBV6-3; clone size: .; CDR3 length: 14; J gene: TRBJ2-2; CDR3 protein: CASSSPNRAGELFF
V gene: TRBV30; clone size: medium-sized; CDR3 length: 13; J gene: TRBJ1-2; CDR3 protein: CAWSAGWDYGYTF
V gene: TRBV5-4; clone size: .; CDR3 length: 13; J gene: TRBJ1-1; CDR3 protein: CASRPLMETEAFF
V gene: TRBV11-3; clone size: medium-sized; CDR3 length: 15; J gene: TRBJ2-3; CDR3 protein: CASSLGPGGTDTQYF
V gene: TRBV6-2/TRBV6-3; clone size: .; CDR3 length: 17; J gene: TRBJ2-3; CDR3 protein: CASSRSGGAAVGDTQYF
V gene: TRBV11-3; clone size: medium-sized; CDR3 length: 14; J gene: TRBJ1-1; CDR3 protein: CASSPGQQFTEAFF
V gene: TRBV6-1; clone size: .; CDR3 length: 16; J gene: TRBJ2-7; CDR3 protein: CASTQLGLLDNYEQYF
V gene: TRBV7-2; clone size: .; CDR3 length: 16; J gene: TRBJ2-3; CDR3 protein: CASSRLTSGYTDTQYF
V gene: TRBV29-1; clone size: medium-sized; CDR3 length: 12; J gene: TRBJ2-4; CDR3 protein: CSVSQDTPFQYF
V gene: TRBV27; clone size: .; CDR3 length: 16; J gene: TRBJ1-5; CDR3 protein: CASSFSFGDSNQPQHF
V gene: TRBV11-3; clone size: .; CDR3 length: 14; J gene: TRBJ2-3; CDR3 protein: CASSPGSNTDTQYF
V gene: TRBV10-3; clone size: medium-sized; CDR3 length: 14; J gene: TRBJ2-7; CDR3 protein: CAISDKGQTYEQYF
V gene: TRBV2; clone size: .; CDR3 length: 16; J gene: TRBJ1-6; CDR3 protein: CASSEGWGQGDSPLHF
V gene: TRBV11-1; clone size: .; CDR3 length: 15; J gene: TRBJ1-4; CDR3 protein: CASSFSGTENEKLFF
V gene: TRBV6-1; clone size: medium-sized; CDR3 length: 16; J gene: TRBJ2-7; CDR3 protein: CASSRETGSHSYEQYF
V gene: TRBV6-5; clone size: medium-sized; CDR3 length: 13; J gene: TRBJ2-5; CDR3 protein: CASSAREVETQYF
V gene: TRBV5-1; clone size: .; CDR3 length: 12; J gene: TRBJ2-2; CDR3 protein: CASSLVGGELFF
V gene: TRBV5-1; clone size: .; CDR3 length: 14; J gene: TRBJ2-2; CDR3 protein: CASSRTANTGELFF
V gene: TRBV20-1; clone size: .; CDR3 length: 14; J gene: TRBJ1-1; CDR3 protein: CSAKISTLNTEAFF
V gene: TRBV5-5; clone size: medium-sized; CDR3 length: 15; J gene: TRBJ1-1; CDR3 protein: CASSSGLAEGTEAFF
V gene: TRBV12-3/TRBV12-4; clone size: medium-sized; CDR3 length: 13; J gene: TRBJ2-5; CDR3 protein: CASSPGQKETQYF
V gene: TRBV4-2; clone size: .; CDR3 length: 18; J gene: TRBJ2-6; CDR3 protein: CASSQDPKGGSGANVLTF
V gene: TRBV12-3/TRBV12-4; clone size: .; CDR3 length: 16; J gene: TRBJ2-1; CDR3 protein: CASSYPGHQGYNEQFF
V gene: TRBV27; clone size: medium-sized; CDR3 length: 14; J gene: TRBJ2-1; CDR3 protein: CASSFLPLQSEQFF
V gene: TRBV27; clone size: medium-sized; CDR3 length: 11; J gene: TRBJ1-4; CDR3 protein: CASRPSGKLFF